This TCR beta chain was identified during a study of T cells in women clearing cervical HPV infection. Sequencing used immunoSEQ multiplex PCR; TCRdb keeps in-frame clones, though not all of them. This sample's table has about 31,000 clones. Trimming shortened V by 0 bases and J by 6 bases, and 7 bases separated the two germline ends. This CDR3 is 13 amino acids long. Germline values: CDR1 SGHRS, CDR2 YFSETQ. Study-wide points: A classifier using richness and V gene abundances reached an AUC of around 0.78.

Notes on this clone: As yet, its antigen is unknown. The read gets to within 3 residues of the CDR3 end, and the germline J gene fills in the rest.

Input material: blood buffy coat. The source of this sequence is a woman between 18 and 69 years old with a cervical HPV16 infection that either progressed to CIN3+ or cleared (not recorded which). This chain connects TRBV5-1 to TRBJ1-3; D is unresolved. The CDR3 bases that were read are TGCGCCAGCAGCTTGGGCACTCAAAACACC. Its translation: CASSLGTQNT. The entire CDR3 protein reads CASSLGTQNTIYF.